These 21 T cell receptor beta chains share one sample of origin, sequenced in a study of blood T cell repertoires in COVID-19. Measured with immunoSEQ multiplex PCR; TCRdb has only the in-frame clones, and not every one. The sample carries just over 350,000 clones, roughly 87% recorded once. Sequenced input: PBMCs or T cells enriched from blood (not recorded which). All receptors come from a woman in her twenties or thirties who had recovered from COVID-19.

This chain joins TRBV2 and TRBJ1-1, with D perhaps matching TRBD1 (5 bases). Germline CDR1 is SNHLY and CDR2 is FYNNEI. The CDR3 extends over 14 amino acids. Trimming cost V 6 bases and J 3 bases, with 14 bases left between them. The CDR3 protein is CASRPRGGDTEAFF. CDR3 nucleotides: TGTGCCAGCAGGCCCCGGGGAGGGGACACTGAAGCTTTCTTT.

This rearrangement joins TRBV2 to TRBJ2-7, with D maybe TRBD2 (6 bases). Germline V gene data show CDR1 as SNHLY and CDR2 as FYNNEI. There are 14 residues in the CDR3. The ends were cut back, 6 bases at V and 0 bases at J, with 12 bases in the middle. This CDR3 reads CASRAGTSSYEQYF. CDR3 nucleotides: TGTGCCAGCAGGGCCGGGACTTCCTCCTACGAGCAGTACTTC.

The chain couples TRBV4-1 to TRBJ2-5, with D uncertain. Trimming took off 6 bases at V and 3 bases at J, with 11 bases between the two ends. The CDR3 has 13 amino acids. Germline CDR1 reads MGHRA; CDR2 reads YSYEKL. The CDR3 DNA reads as TGCGCCAGCAGAAACAGTATCGAAGAGACCCAGTACTTC. It codes for CASRNSIEETQYF.

This clone was observed at least ten times. The V and J genes are TRBV7-9 and TRBJ2-2; a weak D match, TRBD1 (7 bases). CDR3 length equals 16 residues. The ends were cut back, 6 bases at V and 6 bases at J, with 20 bases in the middle. The germline V gene has CDR1 SEHNR and CDR2 FQNEAQ (reference sequence). The CDR3 DNA sequence: TGTGCCAGCAGACCCACCGGGAGCAGGGGGGCCGGGGAGCTGTTTTTT. It encodes CASRPTGSRGAGELFF.

Concerning this clone itself: Other DNA sequences in the same sample also yield this CDR3. This chain links TRBV12-3 or TRBV12-4 with TRBJ1-2, with 10 bases that match TRBD1. The CDR3 is 13 amino acids. The ends lost 6 bases at V and 4 bases at J; junction bases unmatched: 2. CDR3 residues: CASSRDRGYGYTF. CDR3 coding DNA: TGTGCCAGCAGCCGGGACAGGGGCTATGGCTACACCTTC.

This chain uses TRBV19 with TRBJ2-5; TRBD2 agrees at 10 bases. The germline V gene encodes CDR1 LNHDA and CDR2 SQIVND (reference sequence). V shed 6 bases, J shed 2 bases, and the junction held 0 bases outside the gene matches. The CDR3 has 13 amino acids. Here the CDR3 reads CASRLAGQETQYF. The CDR3 region has the DNA TGTGCCAGTAGACTAGCGGGGCAAGAGACCCAGTACTTC.

The chain combines TRBV5-1 with TRBJ1-2, with unresolved D. The germline V and J ends were trimmed by 0 bases and 1 base, with 4 bases remaining between them. Per germline, CDR1 SGHRS and CDR2 YFSETQ. The length of the CDR3 is 13 residues. The CDR3 is CASSLVSNYGYTF. Here the CDR3 DNA reads TGCGCCAGCAGCTTGGTCAGTAACTATGGCTACACCTTC.

The chain recombines TRBV7-9 with TRBJ1-6; TRBD1 might be the D (5 bases). The CDR3 totals 15 residues. Germline CDR1 is SEHNR and CDR2 is FQNEAQ (reference sequence). Trimming left V 3 bases short and J 10 bases short, with 16 bases between. The CDR3 sequence is CASSFAWGGKSPLHF. The CDR3 DNA reads as TGTGCCAGCAGCTTCGCGTGGGGGGGGAAATCACCCCTCCACTTT. The entire variable domain, with the rest obtained from reference TRBV7-9 and TRBJ1-6, is as follows: DTGVSQNPRHKITKRGQNVTFRCDPISEHNRLYWYRQTLGQGPEFLTYFQNEAQLEKSRLLSDRFSAERPKGSFSTLEIQRTEQGDSAMYLCASSFAWGGKSPLHFGNGTRLTVT.

This clone has a single count. The chain carries TRBV6-4 and TRBJ2-1, with 12 nucleotides matching TRBD2. The CDR3 spans 15 residues. Trimming at V came to 9 bases and at J to 8 bases, leaving 11 bases not matched to a gene. The germline gives CDR1 MRHNA, CDR2 SNTAGT. The chain's CDR3 is CARSNLAGGPYEQFF. In DNA form, the CDR3 reads TGTGCCAGAAGTAATCTAGCGGGAGGGCCCTATGAGCAGTTCTTC.

The chain uses TRBV11-3 and TRBJ2-3; TRBD2 matches at 11 bases. The germline V gene encodes CDR1 SGHNT and CDR2 YENEEA. The CDR3 sequence is 15 residues long. Trimming cost V 5 bases and J 2 bases; bases outside gene matches: 3. The CDR3 bases are TGTGCCAGCAGCCATAGCGGGGGGGCCACAGATACGCAGTATTTT. Encoded protein: CASSHSGGATDTQYF.

The V call is TRBV11-1, the J call TRBJ1-3; D is ambiguous. There are 14 residues in the CDR3. The germline V gene encodes CDR1 SGHAT and CDR2 FQDESV (reference sequence). V was trimmed by 0 bases and J by 8 bases, leaving 11 bases between them. The CDR3 DNA sequence: TGTGCCAGCAGCTTAGCAGCAACCCGGGACACCATATATTTT. Amino acids: CASSLAATRDTIYF.

The chain employs TRBV18 and TRBJ2-3; 9 bases agree with TRBD1. CDR3 length equals 14 residues. With 6 bases clipped from V and 4 bases from J, the junction kept 5 bases outside the gene matches. CDR1 and CDR2 (germline): KGHSH, LQKENI. This CDR3 reads CASSPRTGADTQYF. The CDR3 bases are TGTGCCAGCTCTCCAAGGACAGGGGCAGATACGCAGTATTTT.

The rearrangement joins TRBV28 to TRBJ2-7; 7 nucleotides match TRBD1. Germline values: CDR1 MDHEN, CDR2 SYDVKM. The CDR3 sequence is 13 residues long. J was trimmed by 6 bases and V by 9 bases; bases with no gene match: 11. CDR3 residues: CASQSGQFSEQYF. In nucleotides, the CDR3 is TGTGCCAGTCAATCGGGACAGTTCTCCGAGCAGTACTTC.

The genes are TRBV7-3 and TRBJ1-2; 8 bases map to TRBD1. The CDR3 consists of 13 residues. The ends lost 5 bases at V and 6 bases at J; junction bases unmatched: 5. Germline CDR1 and CDR2: SGHTA and FQGTGA. The CDR3 DNA sequence: TGTGCCAGCAGCCCAGGACAGGGAGATGGCTACACCTTC. Protein product: CASSPGQGDGYTF.

The chain couples TRBV30 to TRBJ2-1; maybe TRBD2 (5 bases). Germline V gives CDR1 GTSNPN, CDR2 SVGIG (reference sequence). The CDR3 is 13 amino acids. Trimming left V 4 bases short and J 4 bases short, with 11 bases between. Here the CDR3 DNA reads TGTGCCTGGAATATCGGGGTTTACAATGAGCAGTTCTTC. Encoded protein: CAWNIGVYNEQFF.

The chain carries TRBV3-1 (or the pseudogene TRBV3-2) and TRBJ1-4; 11 nucleotides line up with TRBD1. Germline V lookup: CDR1 LGHDT, CDR2 YNNKEL (reference sequence). V lost 3 bases and J lost 8; bases outside the gene matches: 5. The CDR3 runs 15 residues. CDR3 region: CASSHSGTGGEKLFF. For the CDR3, the DNA is TGTGCCAGCAGCCACTCCGGGACAGGGGGAGAAAAACTGTTTTTT.

This sequence joins TRBV4-2 and TRBJ2-1; D is perhaps TRBD2 (6 bases). Germline-derived CDR1 and CDR2 are LGHNA and YNFKEQ. Trimming left V 3 bases short and J 1 base short, with 10 bases between. CDR3 size: 15 residues. The CDR3 DNA is TGTGCCAGCAGCCAGGGGGAGGTATCCTACAATGAGCAGTTCTTC. This translates into CASSQGEVSYNEQFF.

This clone was detected once. The rearrangement joins TRBV5-1 to TRBJ2-5; 7 bases agree with TRBD2. The trim removed 6 bases at V and 3 bases at J, leaving 5 bases unmatched. The germline CDR1 and CDR2 sequences are SGHRS and YFSETQ. The CDR3 contains 13 residues. The CDR3 nucleotides read TGCGCCAGCAATTTCGGGGGGAAAGAGACCCAGTACTTC. This codes for CASNFGGKETQYF.

This clone occurred a few times. The chain employs TRBV13 and TRBJ1-2, with TRBD1 matching 7 bases. The V segment lost 0 bases and the J segment 1 base; nucleotides outside the gene matches: 8. The V gene's germline CDR1 is PRHDT and CDR2 FYEKMQ (reference sequence). There are 17 residues in the CDR3. CDR3 sequence: CASSLGTGIPGNYGYTF. In nucleotides, the CDR3 is TGTGCCAGCAGCTTAGGGACAGGGATCCCCGGTAACTATGGCTACACCTTC. Complete variable domain (other parts from reference TRBV13 and TRBJ1-2): AAGVIQSPRHLIKEKRETATLKCYPIPRHDTVYWYQQGPGQDPQFLISFYEKMQSDKGSIPDRFSAQQFSDYHSELNMSSLELGDSALYFCASSLGTGIPGNYGYTFGSGTRLTVV.

This clone was found a few times. This chain uses TRBV30 with TRBJ1-1; D ambiguous. CDR1 GTSNPN and CDR2 SVGIG come from the germline V gene (reference sequence). This CDR3 region has 13 residues. V dropped 3 bases and J dropped 1 base, with 9 bases sitting between them. This chain's CDR3 is CAWSRHQNTEAFF. The CDR3 region has the DNA TGTGCCTGGAGCCGACACCAGAACACTGAAGCTTTCTTT.

This chain joins TRBV11-1 and TRBJ2-7; 7 bases agree with TRBD2. The germline CDR1 and CDR2 sequences are SGHAT and FQDESV (reference sequence). The V and J ends lost 0 bases and 5 bases, in that order; junction bases with no gene match: 10. The CDR3 has 16 amino acids. The CDR3 spells CASSLARGVQKNEQYF. DNA for the CDR3: TGTGCCAGCAGCTTAGCCCGGGGGGTTCAAAAGAACGAGCAGTACTTC.